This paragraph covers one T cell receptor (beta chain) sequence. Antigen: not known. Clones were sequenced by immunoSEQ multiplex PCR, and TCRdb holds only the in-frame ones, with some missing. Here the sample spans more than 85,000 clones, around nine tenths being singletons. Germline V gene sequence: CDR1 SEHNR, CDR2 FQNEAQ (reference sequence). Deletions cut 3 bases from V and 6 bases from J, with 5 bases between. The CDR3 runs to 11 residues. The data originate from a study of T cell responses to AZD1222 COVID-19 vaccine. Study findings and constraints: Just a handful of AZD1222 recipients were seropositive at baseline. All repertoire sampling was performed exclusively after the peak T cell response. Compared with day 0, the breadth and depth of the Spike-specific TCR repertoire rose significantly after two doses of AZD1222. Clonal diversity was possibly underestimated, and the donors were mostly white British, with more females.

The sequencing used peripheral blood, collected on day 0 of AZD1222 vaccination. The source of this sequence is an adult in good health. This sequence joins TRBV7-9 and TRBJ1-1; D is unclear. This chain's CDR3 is CASSFPPEAFF. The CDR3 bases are TGTGCCAGCAGCTTCCCCCCTGAAGCTTTCTTT. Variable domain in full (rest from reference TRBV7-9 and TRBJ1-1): DTGVSQNPRHKITKRGQNVTFRCDPISEHNRLYWYRQTLGQGPEFLTYFQNEAQLEKSRLLSDRFSAERPKGSFSTLEIQRTEQGDSAMYLCASSFPPEAFFGQGTRLTVV.